Listed below are T cell receptor beta chains from one sample, sequenced in a study of T cells after somatic rescue of genetic block. The protocol was immunoSEQ multiplex PCR, while the TCRdb copy is restricted to in-frame clones and leaves out a portion. This table has tens of thousands of clones, around 93% appearing once. The sample taken for sequencing was peripheral blood mononuclear cells (PBMCs). The origin of the receptors is a man between 40 and 49 years old. Each CDR3 is given without its conserved first and last residue.

v_call | cdr3_aa
TRBV6-6 | ASSYGQGATGELF
TRBV6-5 | ASRVAGESDTQY
TRBV5-4 | ASSARDRDYEQY
TRBV7-6 | ASSLVPGDYEQY
TRBV6-5 | ASRKTGLDEQF
TRBV27 | ASSWTSGYNEQF
TRBV6-1 | AVQDRESYNEQF
TRBV9 | ASSALISGQGVTGELF
TRBV27 | ASSPQGDLSNEQF
TRBV5-4 | ASKASGPYGYT
TRBV9 | ASSSGLGGSYEQY
TRBV4-2 | ASSQDRTGLPGANVLT
TRBV2 | ASSDHYEQY
TRBV2 | ASSESAGGRAAGELF
TRBV18 | ASSPGQGANTDTQY
TRBV18 | ASSPGQGGPGEQY
TRBV11-1 | ASSPTQGRQSYGYT
TRBV5-1 | ASSSASYSNEQF
TRBV6-1 | ASSALTGIDTQY
TRBV5-1 | ASSPGGLAEYNEQF
TRBV11-2 | ASRPTGGSGNTIY
TRBV7-9 | ASSLAGTSGSGEQF
TRBV28 | ASATGGATYNEQF
TRBV4-1 | ASSQTRGVEQY
TRBV21-1 | ASSKERAGLSYNEQF
TRBV7-9 | ASSLRGVTEAF
TRBV27 | ASSFVSGGRETQY
TRBV5-1 | ASSLERTVNTEAF
TRBV5-8 | ASSLDRAPGNTIY
TRBV4-1 | ASSQDYGGFTQY
TRBV9 | ASSVGILAGVDTQY
TRBV2 | ASSEEAGGETQY
TRBV18 | ASSPPTTWIDGSSYEQY
TRBV19 | ASSVLVPGELF
TRBV6-5 | ASRTSGNSYEQY
TRBV19 | ASSMQSGRAPRVGELF
TRBV21-1 | ASSDRLAGLTSNEQY
TRBV7-3 | ASSSGQYNEQF
TRBV7-2 | ASSLGLAGENEQF
TRBV18 | ASSRRTGLNTEAF
TRBV6-5 | ASSLGQHYSNQPQH
TRBV14 | ASSQGRFETQY
TRBV30 | AWSMTARVNSPLH
TRBV6-1 | ASSEVGRNYGYT
TRBV4-1 | ASSPQAGKPEAF
TRBV4-3 | ASSQDHRFSGANVLT
TRBV28 | ASSPPGGTTYEQY